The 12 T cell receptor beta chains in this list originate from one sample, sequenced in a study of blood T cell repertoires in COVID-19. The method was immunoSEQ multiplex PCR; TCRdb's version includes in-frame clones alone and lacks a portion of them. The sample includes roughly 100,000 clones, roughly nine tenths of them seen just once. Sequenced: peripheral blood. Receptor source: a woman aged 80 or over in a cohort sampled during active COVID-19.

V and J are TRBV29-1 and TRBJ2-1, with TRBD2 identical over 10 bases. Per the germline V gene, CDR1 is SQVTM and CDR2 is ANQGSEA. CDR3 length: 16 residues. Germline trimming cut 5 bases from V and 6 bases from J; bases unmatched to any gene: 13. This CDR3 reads CSVLPPGTSVGNEQFF. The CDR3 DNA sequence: TGCAGCGTTCTACCTCCCGGGACTAGCGTGGGCAATGAGCAGTTCTTC.

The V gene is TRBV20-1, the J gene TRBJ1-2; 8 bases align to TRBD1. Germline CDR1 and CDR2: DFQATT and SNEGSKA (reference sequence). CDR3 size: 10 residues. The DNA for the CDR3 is TGCACGACAGGGGTAAATGGCTACACCTTC. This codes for CTTGVNGYTF.

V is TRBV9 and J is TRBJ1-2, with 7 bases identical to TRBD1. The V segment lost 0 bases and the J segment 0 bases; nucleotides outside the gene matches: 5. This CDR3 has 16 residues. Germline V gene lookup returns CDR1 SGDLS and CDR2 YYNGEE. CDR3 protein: CASSVGWGQTNYGYTF. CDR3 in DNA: TGTGCCAGCAGCGTAGGGTGGGGACAGACTAACTATGGCTACACCTTC.

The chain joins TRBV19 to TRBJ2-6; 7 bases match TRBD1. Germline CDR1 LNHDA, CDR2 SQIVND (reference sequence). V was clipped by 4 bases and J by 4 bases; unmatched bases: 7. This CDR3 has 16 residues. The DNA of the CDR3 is TGTGCCAGTAGTACCCCCAGGGGGACCGGGGCCAACGTCCTGACTTTC. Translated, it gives CASSTPRGTGANVLTF. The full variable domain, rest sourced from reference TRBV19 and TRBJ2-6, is DGGITQSPKYLFRKEGQNVTLSCEQNLNHDAMYWYRQDPGQGLRLIYYSQIVNDFQKGDIAEGYSVSREKKESFPLTVTSAQKNPTAFYLCASSTPRGTGANVLTFGAGSRLTVL.

As DNA, the CDR3 is TGCGCCAGCAGTGATCCCGGGAGGGGGGGTTTGAATGAGCAGTTCTTC. Protein: CASSDPGRGGLNEQFF. The chain couples TRBV10-1 to TRBJ2-1; 8 bases align to TRBD2. J gave up 7 bases and V 3 bases, and 11 bases lay outside the gene matches. Per the germline V gene, CDR1 is WNHNN and CDR2 is SYGVQD (reference sequence). The CDR3 totals 16 residues.

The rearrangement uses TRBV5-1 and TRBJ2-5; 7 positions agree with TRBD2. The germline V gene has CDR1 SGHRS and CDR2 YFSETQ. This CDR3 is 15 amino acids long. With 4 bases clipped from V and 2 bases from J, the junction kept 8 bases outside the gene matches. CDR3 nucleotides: TGCGCCAGCAGCACCCGGGGTAGCGGGCAAGAGACCCAGTACTTC. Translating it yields CASSTRGSGQETQYF.

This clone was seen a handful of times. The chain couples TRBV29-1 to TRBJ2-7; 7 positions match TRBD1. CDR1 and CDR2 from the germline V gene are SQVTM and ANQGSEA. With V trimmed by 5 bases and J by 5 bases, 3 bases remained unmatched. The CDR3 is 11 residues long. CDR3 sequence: CSVWQGDEQYF. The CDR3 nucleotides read TGCAGCGTTTGGCAGGGGGACGAGCAGTACTTC.

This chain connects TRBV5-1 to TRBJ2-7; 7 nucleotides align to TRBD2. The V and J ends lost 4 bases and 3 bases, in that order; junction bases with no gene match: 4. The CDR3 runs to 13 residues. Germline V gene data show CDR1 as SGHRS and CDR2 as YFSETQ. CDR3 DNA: TGCGCCAGCAGCATCGAGCGGGGCTACGAGCAGTACTTC. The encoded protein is CASSIERGYEQYF.

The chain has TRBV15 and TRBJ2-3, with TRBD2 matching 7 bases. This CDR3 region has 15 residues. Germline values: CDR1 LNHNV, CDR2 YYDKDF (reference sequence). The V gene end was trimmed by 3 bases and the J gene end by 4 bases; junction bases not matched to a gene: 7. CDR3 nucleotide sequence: TGTGCCACCAGCAGTCAGGCGGGAGTCTCAGATACGCAGTATTTT. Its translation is CATSSQAGVSDTQYF.

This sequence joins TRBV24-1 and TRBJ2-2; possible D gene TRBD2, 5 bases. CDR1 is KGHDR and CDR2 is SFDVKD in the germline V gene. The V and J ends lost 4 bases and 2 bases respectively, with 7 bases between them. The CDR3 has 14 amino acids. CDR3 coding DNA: TGTGCCACCAGTGACACTAGAAACACCGGGGAGCTGTTTTTT. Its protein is CATSDTRNTGELFF.

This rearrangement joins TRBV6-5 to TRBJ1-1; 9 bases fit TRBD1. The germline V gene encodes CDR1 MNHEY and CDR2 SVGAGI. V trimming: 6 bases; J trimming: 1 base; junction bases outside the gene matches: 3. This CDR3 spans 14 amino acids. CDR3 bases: TGTGCCAGCAGGAAACAGGGGGCGAACACTGAAGCTTTCTTT. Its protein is CASRKQGANTEAFF.

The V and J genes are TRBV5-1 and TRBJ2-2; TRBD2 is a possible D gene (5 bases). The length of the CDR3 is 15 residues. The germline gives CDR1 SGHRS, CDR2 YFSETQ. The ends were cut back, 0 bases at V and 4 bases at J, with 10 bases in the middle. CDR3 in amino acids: CASSLESAGTGELFF. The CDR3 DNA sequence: TGCGCCAGCAGCTTGGAATCGGCGGGCACCGGGGAGCTGTTTTTT. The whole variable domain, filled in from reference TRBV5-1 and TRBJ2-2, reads KAGVTQTPRYLIKTRGQQVTLSCSPISGHRSVSWYQQTPGQGLQFLFEYFSETQRNKGNFPGRFSGRQFSNSRSEMNVSTLELGDSALYLCASSLESAGTGELFFGEGSRLTVL.